This T cell receptor (beta chain) was retrieved from a study of regulatory T cells in long-lasting Graves disease. Time point: newly diagnosed GD, antithyroid drugs for less than 3 months. After RNA was extracted from PBMCs, the TCR library was made from it. The collection involved drawing roughly 9 milliliters of peripheral blood into EDTA tubes. Both iRepertoire HTBI primers and Arm-PCR of CDR3 regions were used to build the TCR beta libraries. Each CDR3 protein gets one entry after TCRdb re-called the multiplex PCR reads with MiXCR. The sample lists hundreds of thousands of distinct CDR3 sequences, over 15% occurring once. The sample consisted of peripheral blood mononuclear cells (PBMCs), taken at new diagnosis, from a patient treated with antithyroid drugs. The clonotype was recovered from a female donor with Graves disease.

The CDR3 DNA follows: TGTGCCAGCAGAAGGACTAGTCCTCTTAACGAGCAGTACTTC. Translated, it gives CASRRTSPLNEQYF. The V and J genes are TRBV7-2 and TRBJ2-7, with TRBD2 matching 7 bases. The germline V gene has CDR1 SGHTA and CDR2 FQGNSA. This CDR3 is 14 amino acids long. The J segment lost 5 bases and the V segment lost 6 bases, leaving 10 bases of the junction unmatched.